The rows below give T cell receptor beta chains drawn from one sample of a study of blood T cell repertoires in COVID-19. Data came from immunoSEQ multiplex PCR; TCRdb stores just in-frame clones and leaves some out. The table records approximately 63,000 clones, roughly nine tenths of them present only once. The sequenced sample consisted of peripheral blood. The source is a man older than 75 in a cohort sampled during active COVID-19. Both conserved end residues are part of each CDR3. D genes are given only for firm matches. Only some rows state a clone size, as once, few, many or a class for expanded clones.

d_call j_call clone_size v_call cdr3_aa cdr3_nt
TRBD2 TRBJ2-1 - TRBV15 CATSRLTSGSYNEQFF TGTGCCACCAGCAGACTAACTAGCGGGAGTTACAATGAGCAGTTCTTC
TRBD1 TRBJ2-7 - TRBV10-3 CAIEAGTGNDEQYF TGTGCCATTGAAGCCGGGACAGGGAACGACGAGCAGTACTTC
- TRBJ1-1 - TRBV4-1 CASSPVGVNTEAFF TGCGCCAGCAGCCCGGTGGGCGTGAACACTGAAGCTTTCTTT
- TRBJ1-2 - TRBV4-1 CASSPSSGLTNYGYTF TGCGCCAGCAGCCCTTCTTCGGGGTTGACCAACTATGGCTACACCTTC
- TRBJ1-5 - TRBV30 CAWSVQGGNQPQHF TGTGCCTGGAGTGTTCAAGGGGGAAATCAGCCCCAGCATTTT
- TRBJ1-2 - TRBV5-6 CASSFAQYGYTF TGTGCCAGCAGCTTCGCACAGTATGGCTACACCTTC
TRBD1 TRBJ1-5 - TRBV5-1 CASSLGGQGNQPQHF TGCGCCAGCAGCTTGGGTGGACAGGGAAATCAGCCCCAGCATTTT
TRBD2 TRBJ2-7 once TRBV5-1 CASSPGLAEYEQYF TGCGCCAGCAGCCCGGGACTAGCGGAGTACGAGCAGTACTTC
TRBD1 TRBJ1-1 - TRBV6-6 CASSYTGQGEEAFF TGTGCCAGCAGTTACACGGGACAGGGGGAAGAAGCTTTCTTT
- TRBJ2-5 - TRBV9 CASSLTGFGETQYF TGTGCCAGCAGCCTTACAGGGTTTGGGGAGACCCAGTACTTC
TRBD1 TRBJ1-1 - TRBV29-1 CSVGATGNNLYYTEAFF TGCAGCGTTGGCGCGACAGGGAACAACCTATACTACACTGAAGCTTTCTTT
TRBD1 TRBJ1-2 once TRBV7-9 CASSLGQGVANYGYTF TGTGCCAGCAGCTTAGGACAGGGGGTGGCTAACTATGGCTACACCTTC